This TCR beta chain was identified during a study of shared clonotypes between healthy human individuals. General study points: The four-donor shared clonotypes exceeded non-shared clonotypes in generation probability, with non-shared ones scoring lower. Sequencing of the sorted subsets was shown by rarefaction to be incomplete despite large depth.

This CDR3 contains 13 residues. Germline loops: CDR1 SEHNR, CDR2 FQNEAQ (reference sequence). V shed 5 bases, J shed 4 bases, and the junction held 3 bases outside the gene matches. CD45RO negativity and positive selection for CCR7 defined naive CD8 cells, a population that excluded terminally differentiated effector memory CD45RA+ cells. Caucasian adults living in Nashville, Tennessee, provided all samples. As to this clone: The target antigen is unknown.

In the original workflow: Quality scores were absent from the junction-only immunoSEQ sequences, so filtering differed. The protocol was immunoSEQ multiplex PCR, while the TCRdb copy is restricted to in-frame clones and leaves out a portion. V, J and clone size are those of that table, while D and trimming were read from the DNA. This sample has about 800,000 clones, with approximately 97% found just once. The chain employs TRBV7-9 and TRBJ1-2, with 8 bases fitting TRBD1. The source is a man aged 25 to 45 in good health. Input material: naive CD8+ T cells sorted from blood. The CDR3 DNA reads TGTGCCAGCAGCCGGGACAGGATCTATGGCTACACCTTC. Translated, it gives CASSRDRIYGYTF.